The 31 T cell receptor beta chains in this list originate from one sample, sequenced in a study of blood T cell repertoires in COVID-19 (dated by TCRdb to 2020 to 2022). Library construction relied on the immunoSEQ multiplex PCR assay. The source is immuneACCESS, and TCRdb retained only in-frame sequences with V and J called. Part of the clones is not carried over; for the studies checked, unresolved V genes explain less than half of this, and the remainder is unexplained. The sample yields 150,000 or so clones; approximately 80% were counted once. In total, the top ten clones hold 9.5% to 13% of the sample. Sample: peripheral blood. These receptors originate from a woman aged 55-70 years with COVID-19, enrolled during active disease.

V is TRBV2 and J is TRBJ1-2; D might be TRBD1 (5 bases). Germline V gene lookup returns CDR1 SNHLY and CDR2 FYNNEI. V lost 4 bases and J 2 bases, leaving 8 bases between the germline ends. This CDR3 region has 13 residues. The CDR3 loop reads CASSGDRNYGYTF. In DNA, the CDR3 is TGTGCCAGCAGTGGTGACAGAAACTATGGCTACACCTTC.

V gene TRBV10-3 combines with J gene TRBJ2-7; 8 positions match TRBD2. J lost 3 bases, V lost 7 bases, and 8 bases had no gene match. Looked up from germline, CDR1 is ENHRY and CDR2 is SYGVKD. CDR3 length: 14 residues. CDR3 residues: CAIIGRGANYEQYV. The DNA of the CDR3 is TGTGCCATCATTGGGCGGGGGGCCAACTACGAGCAGTACGTC.

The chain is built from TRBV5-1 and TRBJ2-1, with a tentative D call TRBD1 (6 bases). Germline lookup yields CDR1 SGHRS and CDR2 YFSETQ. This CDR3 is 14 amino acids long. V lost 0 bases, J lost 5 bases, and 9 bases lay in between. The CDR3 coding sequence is TGCGCCAGCAGCTTGGGATACAGGGACAATGAGCAGTTCTTC. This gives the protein CASSLGYRDNEQFF.

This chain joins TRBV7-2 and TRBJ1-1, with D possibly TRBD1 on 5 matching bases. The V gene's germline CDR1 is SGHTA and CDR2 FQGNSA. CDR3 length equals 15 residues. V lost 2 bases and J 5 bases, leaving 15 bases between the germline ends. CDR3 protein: CASSLHGGGRTEAFF. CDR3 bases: TGTGCCAGCAGCTTACATGGCGGGGGACGGACTGAAGCTTTCTTT.

DNA of the CDR3: TGTGCCAGCAGCCTGGGACACCCTAACTATGGCTACACCTTC. Translating gives CASSLGHPNYGYTF. The gene calls are TRBV5-8 and TRBJ1-2, with D tentatively TRBD1 (6 bases). CDR1 is SGHTS and CDR2 is YDEGEE in the germline V gene. V gave up 4 bases and J gave up 0 bases, with 10 bases separating them. The CDR3 has 14 residues.

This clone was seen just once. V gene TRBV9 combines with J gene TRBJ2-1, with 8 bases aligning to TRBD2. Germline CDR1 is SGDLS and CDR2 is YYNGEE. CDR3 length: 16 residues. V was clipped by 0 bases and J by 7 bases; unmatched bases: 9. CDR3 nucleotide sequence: TGTGCCAGCAGCGTAGTCCCGGGGGGGGCGGAGAATGAGCAGTTCTTC. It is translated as CASSVVPGGAENEQFF.

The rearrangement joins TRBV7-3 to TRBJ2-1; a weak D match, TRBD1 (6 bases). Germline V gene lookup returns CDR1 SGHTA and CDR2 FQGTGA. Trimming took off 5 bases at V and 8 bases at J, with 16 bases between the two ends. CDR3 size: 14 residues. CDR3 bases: TGTGCCAGCAGCACCACAGGGCTCAGGGATGAGCAGTTCTTC. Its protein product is CASSTTGLRDEQFF.

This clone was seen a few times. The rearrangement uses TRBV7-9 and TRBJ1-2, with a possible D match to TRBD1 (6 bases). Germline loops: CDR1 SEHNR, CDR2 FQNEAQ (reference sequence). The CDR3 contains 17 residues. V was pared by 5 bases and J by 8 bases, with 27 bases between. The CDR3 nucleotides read TGTGCCAGCAGCCCACTGGCCCGACGACAGGTTGGCAACGGCTACACCTTC. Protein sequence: CASSPLARRQVGNGYTF.

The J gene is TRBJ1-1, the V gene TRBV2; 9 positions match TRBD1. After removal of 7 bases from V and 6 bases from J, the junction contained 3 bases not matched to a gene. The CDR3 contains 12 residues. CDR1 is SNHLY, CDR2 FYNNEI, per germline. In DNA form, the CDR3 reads TGTGCCAGCAATCGGGACAGGGCTGAAGCTTTCTTT. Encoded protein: CASNRDRAEAFF.

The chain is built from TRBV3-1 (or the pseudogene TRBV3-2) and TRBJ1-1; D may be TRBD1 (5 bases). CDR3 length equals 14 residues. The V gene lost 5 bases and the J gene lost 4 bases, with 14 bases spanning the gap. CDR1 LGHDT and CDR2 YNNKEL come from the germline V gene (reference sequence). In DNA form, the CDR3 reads TGTGCCAGCAGCTTCAGGACACTGGGCACTGAAGCTTTCTTT. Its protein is CASSFRTLGTEAFF.

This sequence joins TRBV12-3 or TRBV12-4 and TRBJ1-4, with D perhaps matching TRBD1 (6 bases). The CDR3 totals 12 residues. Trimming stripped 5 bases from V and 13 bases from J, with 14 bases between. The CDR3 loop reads CASSQDSVGLFF. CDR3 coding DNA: TGTGCCAGCAGTCAGGACAGCGTAGGACTGTTTTTT.

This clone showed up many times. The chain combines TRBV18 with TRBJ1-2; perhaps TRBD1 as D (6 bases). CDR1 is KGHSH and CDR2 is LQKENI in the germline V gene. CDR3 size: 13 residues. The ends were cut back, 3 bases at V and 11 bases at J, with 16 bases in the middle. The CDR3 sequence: CASSPVTGNVYTF. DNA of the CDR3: TGTGCCAGCTCACCCGTCACAGGGAATGTGTACACCTTC.

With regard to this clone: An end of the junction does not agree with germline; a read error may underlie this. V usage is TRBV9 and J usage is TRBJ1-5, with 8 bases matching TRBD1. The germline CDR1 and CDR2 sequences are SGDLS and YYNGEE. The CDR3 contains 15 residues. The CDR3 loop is CASSATGARNQPQHF. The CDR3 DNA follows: TGTGCCAGTAGCGCGACAGGGGCCCGGAATCAGCCCCAGCATTTT. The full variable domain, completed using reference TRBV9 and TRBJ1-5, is DSGVTQTPKHLITATGQRVTLRCSPRSGDLSVYWYQQSLDQGLQFLIQYYNGEERAKGNILERFSAQQFPDLHSELNLSSLELGDSALYFCASSATGARNQPQHFGDGTRLSIL.

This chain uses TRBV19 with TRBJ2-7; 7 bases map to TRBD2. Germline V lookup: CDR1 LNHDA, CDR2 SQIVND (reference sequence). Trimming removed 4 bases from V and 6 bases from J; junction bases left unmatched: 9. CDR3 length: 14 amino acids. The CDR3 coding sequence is TGTGCCAGTAGTACCCACCTGGGAGGGTCCGAGCAGTACGTC. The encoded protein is CASSTHLGGSEQYV.

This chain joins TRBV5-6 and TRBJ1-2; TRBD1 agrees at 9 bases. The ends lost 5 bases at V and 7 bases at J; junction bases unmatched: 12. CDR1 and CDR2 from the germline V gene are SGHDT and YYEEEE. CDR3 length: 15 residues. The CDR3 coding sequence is TGTGCCAGCAGGGGACAGGGAGTTAAGCTCTCTGGCTACACCTTC. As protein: CASRGQGVKLSGYTF.

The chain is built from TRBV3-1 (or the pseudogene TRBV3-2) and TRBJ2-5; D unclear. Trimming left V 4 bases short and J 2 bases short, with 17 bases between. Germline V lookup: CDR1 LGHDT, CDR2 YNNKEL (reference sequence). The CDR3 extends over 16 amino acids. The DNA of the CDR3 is TGTGCCAGCAGCCCCCGTGGGTTACAGCTACAAGAGACCCAGTACTTC. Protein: CASSPRGLQLQETQYF.

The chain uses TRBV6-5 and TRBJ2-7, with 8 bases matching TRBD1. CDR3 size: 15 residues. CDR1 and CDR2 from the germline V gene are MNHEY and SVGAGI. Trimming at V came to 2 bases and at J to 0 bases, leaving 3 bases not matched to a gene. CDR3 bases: TGTGCCAGCAGTTACCGGACAGGGAGCTCCTACGAGCAGTACGTC. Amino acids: CASSYRTGSSYEQYV.

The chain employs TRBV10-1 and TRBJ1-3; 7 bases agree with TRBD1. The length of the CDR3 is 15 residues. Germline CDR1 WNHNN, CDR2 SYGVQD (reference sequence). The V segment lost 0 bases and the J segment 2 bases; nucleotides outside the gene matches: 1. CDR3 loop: CASSESGTAGNTIYF. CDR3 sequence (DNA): TGCGCCAGCAGTGAGTCCGGGACAGCTGGAAACACCATATATTTT.

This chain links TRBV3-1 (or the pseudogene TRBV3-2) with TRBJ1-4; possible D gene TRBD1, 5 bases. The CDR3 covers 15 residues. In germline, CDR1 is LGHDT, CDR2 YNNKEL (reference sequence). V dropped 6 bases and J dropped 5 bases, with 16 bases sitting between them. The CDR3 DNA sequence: TGTGCCAGCAGTCGCTCCCAGGGAAACAATGAAAAACTGTTTTTT. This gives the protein CASSRSQGNNEKLFF.

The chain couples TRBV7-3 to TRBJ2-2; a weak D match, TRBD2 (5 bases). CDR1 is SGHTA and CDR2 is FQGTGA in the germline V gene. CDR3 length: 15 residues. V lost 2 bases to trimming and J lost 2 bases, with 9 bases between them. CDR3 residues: CASSLLLGNTGELFF. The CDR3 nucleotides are TGTGCCAGCAGCTTATTACTAGGAAACACCGGGGAGCTGTTTTTT.

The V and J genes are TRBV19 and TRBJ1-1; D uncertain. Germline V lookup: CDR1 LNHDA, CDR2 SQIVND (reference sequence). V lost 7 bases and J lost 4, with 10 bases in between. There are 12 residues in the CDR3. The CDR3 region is CASTLRSTEAFF. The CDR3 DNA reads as TGTGCCAGTACCCTACGGAGCACTGAAGCTTTCTTT.

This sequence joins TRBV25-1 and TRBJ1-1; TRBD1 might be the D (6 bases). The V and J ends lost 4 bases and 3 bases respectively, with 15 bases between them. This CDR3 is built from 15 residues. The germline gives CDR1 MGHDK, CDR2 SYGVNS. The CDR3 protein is CASSGNQGRYTEAFF. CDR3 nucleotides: TGTGCCAGCAGTGGGAATCAGGGGCGGTACACTGAAGCTTTCTTT.

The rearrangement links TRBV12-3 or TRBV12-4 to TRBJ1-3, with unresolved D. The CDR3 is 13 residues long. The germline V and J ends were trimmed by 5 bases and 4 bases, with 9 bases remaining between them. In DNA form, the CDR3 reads TGTGCCAGCAGTCCCCACACAGGAAACACCATATATTTT. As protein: CASSPHTGNTIYF.

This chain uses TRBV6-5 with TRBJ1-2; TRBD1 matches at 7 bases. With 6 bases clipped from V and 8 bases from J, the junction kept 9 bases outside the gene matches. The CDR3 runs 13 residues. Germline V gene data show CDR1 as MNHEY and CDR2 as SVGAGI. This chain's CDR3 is CASSRRQGEGYTF. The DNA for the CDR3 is TGTGCCAGCAGCAGACGACAGGGAGAGGGCTACACCTTC.

The CDR3 sequence: CASSELTGNYGYTF. CDR3 coding DNA: TGTGCCAGCAGTGAGTTGACAGGGAACTATGGCTACACCTTC. The V gene is TRBV2, the J gene TRBJ1-2, with TRBD1 identical over 7 bases. The germline gives CDR1 SNHLY, CDR2 FYNNEI. Unmatched junction bases numbered 3, after V lost 3 bases and J lost 2 bases. The CDR3 sequence is 14 residues long.

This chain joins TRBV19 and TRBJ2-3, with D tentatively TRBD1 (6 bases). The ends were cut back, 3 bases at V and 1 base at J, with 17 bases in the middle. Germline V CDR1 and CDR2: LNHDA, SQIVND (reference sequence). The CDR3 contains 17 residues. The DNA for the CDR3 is TGTGCCAGTAGTATTGGGCCCCTTGGGGGCGGCACAGATACGCAGTATTTT. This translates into CASSIGPLGGGTDTQYF.

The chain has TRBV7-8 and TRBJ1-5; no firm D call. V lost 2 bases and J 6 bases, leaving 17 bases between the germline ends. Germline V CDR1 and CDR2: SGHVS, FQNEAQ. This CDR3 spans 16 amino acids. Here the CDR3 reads CASSLNVPSVVQPQHF. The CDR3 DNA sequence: TGTGCCAGCAGCTTAAATGTCCCTTCAGTCGTTCAGCCCCAGCATTTT.

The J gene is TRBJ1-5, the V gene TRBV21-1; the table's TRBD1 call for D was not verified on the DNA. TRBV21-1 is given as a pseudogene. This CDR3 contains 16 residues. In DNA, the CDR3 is TGTGCCAGCAGCTACGCCCTGGACAGCCAGAGGCAGCCCCAGCATTTT. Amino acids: CASSYALDSQRQPQHF.

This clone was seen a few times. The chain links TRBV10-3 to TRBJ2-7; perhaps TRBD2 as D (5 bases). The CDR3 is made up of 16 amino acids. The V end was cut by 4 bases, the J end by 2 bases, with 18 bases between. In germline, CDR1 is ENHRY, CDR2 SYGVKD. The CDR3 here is CAISAPSRAGTYEQYF. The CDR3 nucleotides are TGTGCCATCAGTGCCCCAAGTCGGGCGGGTACCTACGAGCAGTACTTC.

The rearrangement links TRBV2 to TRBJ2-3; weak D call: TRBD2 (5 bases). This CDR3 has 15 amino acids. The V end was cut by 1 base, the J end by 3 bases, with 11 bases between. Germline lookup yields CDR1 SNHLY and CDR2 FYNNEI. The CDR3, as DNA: TGTGCCAGCAGTGAAGACCGGGGTGGGACAGATACGCAGTATTTT. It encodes CASSEDRGGTDTQYF.

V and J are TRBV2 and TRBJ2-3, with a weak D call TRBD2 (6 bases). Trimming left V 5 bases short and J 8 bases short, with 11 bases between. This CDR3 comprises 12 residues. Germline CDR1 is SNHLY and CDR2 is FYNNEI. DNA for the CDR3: TGTGCCAGCAGTAGGGACTCAGCTACGCAGTATTTT. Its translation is CASSRDSATQYF. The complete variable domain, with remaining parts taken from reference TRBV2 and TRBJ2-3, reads EPEVTQTPSHQVTQMGQEVILRCVPISNHLYFYWYRQILGQKVEFLVSFYNNEISEKSEIFDDQFSVERPDGSNFTLKIRSTKLEDSAMYFCASSRDSATQYFGPGTRLTVL.